Shown below are 4 T cell receptor beta chains from a single sample sequenced in a study of T-cell reconstitution after alpha-beta-depleted transplantation in children. Library preparation (for TCRbeta) was performed with unique molecular identifiers. MiXCR, run by TCRdb on the PCR reads, gives a single entry per CDR3 protein. The table lists 550,000 to 600,000 distinct CDR3 sequences, more than 20% of them singletons. The material was PBMCs, mostly from graft donor cells, obtained 360 days after TCRalphabeta/CD19-depleted stem cell transplant. The origin of the receptors is a boy in the first two years of life who had a stem cell transplant for acute myeloid leukemia, so the T cells may come from the graft donor.

V gene TRBV12-3 or TRBV12-4 combines with J gene TRBJ2-2, with 7 bases lining up with TRBD2. J gave up 6 bases and V 6 bases, and 10 bases lay outside the gene matches. The CDR3 totals 15 residues. The CDR3 is CASRSKTSLPGELFF. The CDR3 DNA reads as TGTGCCAGCAGATCCAAGACTAGCCTCCCCGGGGAGCTGTTTTTT.

The chain carries TRBV20-1 and TRBJ1-1; tentatively, D is TRBD1 (5 bases). This CDR3 has 17 residues. V dropped 0 bases and J dropped 0 bases, with 17 bases sitting between them. Germline CDR1 reads DFQATT; CDR2 reads SNEGSKA (reference sequence). CDR3 DNA sequence: TGCAGTGCTAGAGATTTCGCTAGGCAGGGCCTGAACACTGAAGCTTTCTTT. Translating gives CSARDFARQGLNTEAFF.

The chain couples TRBV20-1 to TRBJ1-3, with 7 bases that match TRBD1. After removal of 3 bases from V and 2 bases from J, the junction contained 4 bases not matched to a gene. CDR1 and CDR2 from the germline V gene are DFQATT and SNEGSKA (reference sequence). The CDR3 is 14 residues long. CDR3 sequence reads: CSASPTGTGNTIYF. In nucleotides, the CDR3 is TGCAGTGCTAGCCCGACAGGGACTGGAAACACCATATATTTT.

The V gene is TRBV3-1, the J gene TRBJ2-1; D might be TRBD2 (6 bases). The CDR3 sequence is 16 residues long. The germline gives CDR1 LGHDT, CDR2 YNNKEL (reference sequence). The ends were cut back, 4 bases at V and 7 bases at J, with 20 bases in the middle. The CDR3 DNA reads TGTGCCAGCAGCCTCGGGACTCTACACTTGAGGAATGAGCAGTTCTTC. Residues: CASSLGTLHLRNEQFF.